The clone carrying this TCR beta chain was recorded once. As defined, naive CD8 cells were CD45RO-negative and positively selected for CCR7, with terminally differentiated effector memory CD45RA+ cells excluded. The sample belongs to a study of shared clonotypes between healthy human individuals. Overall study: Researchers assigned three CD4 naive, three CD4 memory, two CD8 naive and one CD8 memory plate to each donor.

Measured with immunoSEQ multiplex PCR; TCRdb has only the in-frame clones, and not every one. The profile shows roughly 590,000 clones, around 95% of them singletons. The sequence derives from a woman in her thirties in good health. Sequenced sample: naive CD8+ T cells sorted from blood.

The CDR3 DNA is TGTGCCAGCAGGCCGAGCAATCCCAACAACGTCCTGACTTTC. It specifies CASRPSNPNNVLTF. The chain joins TRBV28 to TRBJ2-6; D ambiguous. The CDR3 is made up of 14 amino acids. Trimming pared 6 bases from V and 9 bases from J, leaving 15 bases between. CDR1 is MDHEN, CDR2 SYDVKM, per germline.